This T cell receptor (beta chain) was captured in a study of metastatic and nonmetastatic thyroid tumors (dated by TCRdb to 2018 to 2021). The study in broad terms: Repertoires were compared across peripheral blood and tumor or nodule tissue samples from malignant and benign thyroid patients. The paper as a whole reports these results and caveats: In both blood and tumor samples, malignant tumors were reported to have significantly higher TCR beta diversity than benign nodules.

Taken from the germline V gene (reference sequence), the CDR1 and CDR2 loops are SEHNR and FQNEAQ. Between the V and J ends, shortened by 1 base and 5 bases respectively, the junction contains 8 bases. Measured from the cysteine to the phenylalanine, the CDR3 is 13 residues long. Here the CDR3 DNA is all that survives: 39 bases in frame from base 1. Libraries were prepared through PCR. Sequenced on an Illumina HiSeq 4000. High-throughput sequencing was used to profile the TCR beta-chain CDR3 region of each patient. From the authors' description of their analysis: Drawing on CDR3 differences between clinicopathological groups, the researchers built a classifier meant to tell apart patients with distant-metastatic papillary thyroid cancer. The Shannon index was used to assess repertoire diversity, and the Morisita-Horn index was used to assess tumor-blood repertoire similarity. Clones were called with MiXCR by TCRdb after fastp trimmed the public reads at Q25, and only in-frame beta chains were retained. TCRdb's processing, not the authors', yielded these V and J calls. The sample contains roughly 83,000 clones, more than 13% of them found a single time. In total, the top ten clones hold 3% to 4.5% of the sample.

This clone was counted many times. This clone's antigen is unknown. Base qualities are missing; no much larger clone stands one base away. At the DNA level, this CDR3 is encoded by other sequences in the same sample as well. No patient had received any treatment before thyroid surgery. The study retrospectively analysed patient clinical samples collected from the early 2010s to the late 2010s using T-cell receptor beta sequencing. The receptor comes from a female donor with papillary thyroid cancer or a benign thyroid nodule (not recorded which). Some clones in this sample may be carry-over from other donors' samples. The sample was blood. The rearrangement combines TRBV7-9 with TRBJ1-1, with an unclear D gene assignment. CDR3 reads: CASSLDRGTEAFF. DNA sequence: TGTGCCAGCAGCTTAGATCGGGGTACTGAAGCTTTCTTT.